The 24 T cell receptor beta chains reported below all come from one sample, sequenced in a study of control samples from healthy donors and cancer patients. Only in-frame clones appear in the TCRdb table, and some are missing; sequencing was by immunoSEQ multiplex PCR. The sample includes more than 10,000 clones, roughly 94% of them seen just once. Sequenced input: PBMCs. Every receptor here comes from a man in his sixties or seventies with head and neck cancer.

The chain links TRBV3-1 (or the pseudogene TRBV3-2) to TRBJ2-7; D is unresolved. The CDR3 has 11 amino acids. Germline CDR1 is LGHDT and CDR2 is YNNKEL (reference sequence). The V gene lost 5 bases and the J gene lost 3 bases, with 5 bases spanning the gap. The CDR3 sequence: CASSTYYEQYF. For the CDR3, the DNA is TGTGCCAGCAGCACCTACTACGAGCAGTACTTC.

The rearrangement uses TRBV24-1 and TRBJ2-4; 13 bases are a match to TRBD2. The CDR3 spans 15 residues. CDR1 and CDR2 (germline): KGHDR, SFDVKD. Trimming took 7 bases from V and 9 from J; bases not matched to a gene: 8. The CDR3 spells CATSGTSGIWGIQYF. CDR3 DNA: TGTGCCACCAGCGGGACTAGCGGGATCTGGGGCATTCAGTACTTC.

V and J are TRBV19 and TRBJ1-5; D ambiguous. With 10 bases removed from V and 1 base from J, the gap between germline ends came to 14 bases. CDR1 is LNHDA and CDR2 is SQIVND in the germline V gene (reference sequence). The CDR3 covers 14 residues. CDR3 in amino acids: CATAGDTSNQPQHF. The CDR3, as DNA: TGTGCCACCGCCGGAGACACGAGCAATCAGCCCCAGCATTTT.

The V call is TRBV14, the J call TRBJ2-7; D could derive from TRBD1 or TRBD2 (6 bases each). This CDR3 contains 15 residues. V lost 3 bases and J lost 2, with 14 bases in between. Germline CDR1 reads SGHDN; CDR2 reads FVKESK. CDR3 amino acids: CASSHKRRGAYEQYF. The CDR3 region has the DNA TGTGCCAGCAGCCACAAGAGGAGGGGGGCCTACGAGCAGTACTTC.

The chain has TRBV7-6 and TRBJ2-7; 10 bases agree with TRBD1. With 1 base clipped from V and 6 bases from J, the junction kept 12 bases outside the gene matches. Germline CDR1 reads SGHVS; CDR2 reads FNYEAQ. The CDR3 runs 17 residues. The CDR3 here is CASSLGLSGTGDGEQYF. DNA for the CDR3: TGTGCCAGCAGCTTAGGGCTTTCCGGGACAGGGGATGGCGAGCAGTACTTC.

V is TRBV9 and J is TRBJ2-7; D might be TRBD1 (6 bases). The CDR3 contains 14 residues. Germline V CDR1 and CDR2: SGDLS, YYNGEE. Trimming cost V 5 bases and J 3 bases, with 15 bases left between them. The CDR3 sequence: CASSRSGTNYEQYF. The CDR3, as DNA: TGTGCCAGCAGTCGATCCGGGACAAACTACGAGCAGTACTTC.

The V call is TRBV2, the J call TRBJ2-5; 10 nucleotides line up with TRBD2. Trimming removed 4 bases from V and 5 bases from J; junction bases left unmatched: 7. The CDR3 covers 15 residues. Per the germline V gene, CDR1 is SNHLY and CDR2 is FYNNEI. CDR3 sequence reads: CASSAASGSWETQYF. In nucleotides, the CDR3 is TGTGCCAGCAGTGCGGCTAGCGGGAGTTGGGAGACCCAGTACTTC.

CDR3 residues: CASSHRASEQYF. CDR3 coding DNA: TGTGCCAGCAGCCACCGGGCTAGCGAGCAGTACTTC. The chain has TRBV3-1 (or the pseudogene TRBV3-2) and TRBJ2-7, with D hard to call. The CDR3 loop spans 12 amino acids. The V and J ends lost 3 bases and 6 bases respectively, with 9 bases between them. Per germline, CDR1 LGHDT and CDR2 YNNKEL (reference sequence).

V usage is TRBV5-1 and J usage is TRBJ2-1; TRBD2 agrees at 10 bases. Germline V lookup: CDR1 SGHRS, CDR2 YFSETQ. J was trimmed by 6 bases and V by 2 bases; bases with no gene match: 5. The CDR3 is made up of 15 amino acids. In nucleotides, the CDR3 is TGCGCCAGCAGCTTTCTAGCGGGGGCCCCCAATGAGCAGTTCTTC. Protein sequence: CASSFLAGAPNEQFF. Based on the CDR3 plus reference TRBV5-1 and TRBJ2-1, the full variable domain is KAGVTQTPRYLIKTRGQQVTLSCSPISGHRSVSWYQQTPGQGLQFLFEYFSETQRNKGNFPGRFSGRQFSNSRSEMNVSTLELGDSALYLCASSFLAGAPNEQFFGPGTRLTVL.

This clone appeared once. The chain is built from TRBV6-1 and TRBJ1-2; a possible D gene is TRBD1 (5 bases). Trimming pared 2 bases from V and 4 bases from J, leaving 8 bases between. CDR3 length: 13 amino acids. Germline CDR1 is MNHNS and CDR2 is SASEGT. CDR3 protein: CASSENRPYGYTF. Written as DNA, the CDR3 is TGTGCCAGCAGTGAAAACAGGCCCTATGGCTACACCTTC.

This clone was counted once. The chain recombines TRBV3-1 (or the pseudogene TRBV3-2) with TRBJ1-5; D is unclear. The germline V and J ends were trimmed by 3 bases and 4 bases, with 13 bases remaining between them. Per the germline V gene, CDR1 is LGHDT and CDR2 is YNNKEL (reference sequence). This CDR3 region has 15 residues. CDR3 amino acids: CASSQGTRANQPQHF. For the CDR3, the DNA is TGTGCCAGCAGCCAGGGAACGAGGGCAAATCAGCCCCAGCATTTT.

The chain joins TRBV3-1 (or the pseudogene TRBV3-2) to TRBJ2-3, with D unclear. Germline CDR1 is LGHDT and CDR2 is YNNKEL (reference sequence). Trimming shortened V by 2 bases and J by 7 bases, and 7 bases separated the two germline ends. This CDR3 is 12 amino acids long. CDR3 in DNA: TGTGCCAGCAGCCAAAGAGAAAATACGCAGTATTTT. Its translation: CASSQRENTQYF.

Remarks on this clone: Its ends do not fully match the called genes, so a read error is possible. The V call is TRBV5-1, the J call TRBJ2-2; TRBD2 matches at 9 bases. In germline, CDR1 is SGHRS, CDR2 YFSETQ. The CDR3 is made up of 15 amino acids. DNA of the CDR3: TGCACCAGCAGCTTGCTAGCGGGAATGGCCGGGGAGCTGTTTTTT. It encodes CTSSLLAGMAGELFF.

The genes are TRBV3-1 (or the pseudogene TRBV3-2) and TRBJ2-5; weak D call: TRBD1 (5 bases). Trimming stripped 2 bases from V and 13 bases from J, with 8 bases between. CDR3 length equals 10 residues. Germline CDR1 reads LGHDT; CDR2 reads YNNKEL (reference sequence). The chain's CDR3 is CASSQRTPYF. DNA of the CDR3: TGTGCCAGCAGCCAAAGGACACCGTACTTC.

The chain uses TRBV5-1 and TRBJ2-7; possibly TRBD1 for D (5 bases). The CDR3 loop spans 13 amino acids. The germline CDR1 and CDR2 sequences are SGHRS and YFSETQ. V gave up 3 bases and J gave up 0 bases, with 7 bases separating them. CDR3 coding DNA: TGCGCCAGCAGCTCACAGGACTCCTACGAGCAGTACTTC. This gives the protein CASSSQDSYEQYF.

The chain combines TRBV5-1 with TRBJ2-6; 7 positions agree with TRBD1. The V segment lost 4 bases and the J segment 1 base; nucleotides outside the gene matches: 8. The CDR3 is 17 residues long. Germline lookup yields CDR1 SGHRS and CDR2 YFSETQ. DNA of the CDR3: TGCGCCAGCAGCCAAGAGCCCAGGGGGTCTGGGGCCAACGTCCTGACTTTC. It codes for CASSQEPRGSGANVLTF.

The CDR3 sequence is CAISVAGSVYEQYF. DNA for the CDR3: TGTGCCATCAGTGTAGCGGGGTCGGTTTACGAGCAGTACTTC. The chain employs TRBV10-3 and TRBJ2-7, with TRBD2 identical over 8 bases. Looked up from germline, CDR1 is ENHRY and CDR2 is SYGVKD. V lost 4 bases, J lost 4 bases, and 6 bases stayed unmatched. This CDR3 comprises 14 residues.

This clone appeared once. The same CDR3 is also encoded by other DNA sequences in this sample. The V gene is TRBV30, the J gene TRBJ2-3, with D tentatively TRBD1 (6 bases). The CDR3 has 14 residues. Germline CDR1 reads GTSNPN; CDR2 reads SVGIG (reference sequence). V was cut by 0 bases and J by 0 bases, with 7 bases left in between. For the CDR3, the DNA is TGTGCCTGGAGTGTAGGACAGAGCACAGATACGCAGTATTTT. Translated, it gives CAWSVGQSTDTQYF. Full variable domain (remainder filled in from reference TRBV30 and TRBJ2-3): SQTIHQWPATLVQPVGSPLSLECTVEGTSNPNLYWYRQAAGRGLQLLFYSVGIGQISSEVPQNLSASRPQDRQFILSSKKLLLSDSGFYLCAWSVGQSTDTQYFGPGTRLTVL.

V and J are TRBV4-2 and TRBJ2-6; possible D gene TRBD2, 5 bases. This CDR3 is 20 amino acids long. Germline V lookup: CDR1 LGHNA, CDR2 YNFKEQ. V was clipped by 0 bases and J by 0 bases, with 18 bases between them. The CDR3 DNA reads TGTGCCAGCAGCCAAGAGAGGGTAGTGGGCGGTAGCTCTGGGGCCAACGTCCTGACTTTC. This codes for CASSQERVVGGSSGANVLTF.

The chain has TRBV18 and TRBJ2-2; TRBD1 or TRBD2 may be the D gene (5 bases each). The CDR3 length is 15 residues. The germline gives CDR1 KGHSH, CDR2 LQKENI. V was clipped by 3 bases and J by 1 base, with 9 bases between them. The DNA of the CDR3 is TGTGCCAGCTCACCGGGGACGGTGAACACCGGGGAGCTGTTTTTT. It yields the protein CASSPGTVNTGELFF.

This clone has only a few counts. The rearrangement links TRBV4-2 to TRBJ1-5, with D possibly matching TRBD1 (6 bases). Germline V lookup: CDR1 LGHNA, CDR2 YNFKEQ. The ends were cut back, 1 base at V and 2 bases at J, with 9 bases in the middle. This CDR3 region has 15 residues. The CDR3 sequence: CASSQGGGGNQPQHF. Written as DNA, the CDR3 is TGTGCCAGCAGCCAAGGTGGGGGCGGCAATCAGCCCCAGCATTTT.

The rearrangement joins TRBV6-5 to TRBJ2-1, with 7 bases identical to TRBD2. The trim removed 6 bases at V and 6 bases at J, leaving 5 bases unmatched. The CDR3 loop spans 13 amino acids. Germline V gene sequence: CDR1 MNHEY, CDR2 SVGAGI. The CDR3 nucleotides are TGTGCCAGCAGACTAGCGTCCATCAATGAGCAGTTCTTC. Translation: CASRLASINEQFF.

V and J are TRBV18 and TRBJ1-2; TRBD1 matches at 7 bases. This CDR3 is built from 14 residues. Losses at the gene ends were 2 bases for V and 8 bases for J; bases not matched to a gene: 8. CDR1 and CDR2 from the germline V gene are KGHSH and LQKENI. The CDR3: CASSPVEGGYGYTF. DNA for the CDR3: TGTGCCAGCTCACCAGTAGAAGGGGGCTACGGCTACACCTTC.

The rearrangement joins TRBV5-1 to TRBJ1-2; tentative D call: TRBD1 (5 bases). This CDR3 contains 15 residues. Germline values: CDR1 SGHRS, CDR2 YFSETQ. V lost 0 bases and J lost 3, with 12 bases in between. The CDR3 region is CASSLEGQGDYGYTF. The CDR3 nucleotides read TGCGCCAGCAGCTTGGAGGGGCAGGGAGACTATGGCTACACCTTC.